This TCR beta chain came from a study of shared clonotypes between healthy human individuals. Study outcomes and limitations: It was anticipated that sequencing depth would influence how many clonotypes donors shared. Sequencing of the sorted subsets was shown by rarefaction to be incomplete despite large depth.

In regard to this clone: The antigen is undetermined.

Original handling: ImmunoSEQ sequences covered only the junction and lacked quality scores; filtering therefore differed. Data came from immunoSEQ multiplex PCR; TCRdb stores just in-frame clones and leaves some out. V and J calls and clone size come straight from that table; D and trimming were deduced from the DNA. Here the sample spans fewer than 1.8 million clones, about 98.5% being singletons. The length of the CDR3 is 11 residues. Germline V gene sequence: CDR1 SGHNT, CDR2 YYREEE (reference sequence). The V end lost 8 bases, the J end lost 8 bases, and 11 bases lay between the germline ends. Those who donated were healthy HIV-negative adults, with no recent acute infections or vaccinations reported.

This chain connects TRBV5-4 to TRBJ2-1; D is perhaps TRBD2 (5 bases). Sample: naive CD4+ T cells sorted from blood. Subset denoted: CD45RA+ positively selected. This TCR came from a young man in good health. CDR3: CASSSFDEQFF. CDR3 nucleotides: TGTGCCAGTTCTAGCTTCGATGAGCAGTTCTTC.